The 26 T cell receptor beta chains below come from one sample, sequenced in a study of CXCR3-negative and CXCR3-positive naive CD8 T cells. The authors made the TRB cDNA libraries by 5' RACE using UMI labels. TCRdb processed the 5' RACE reads again and assigns one entry to each CDR3 protein, with no DNA. The repertoire table contains approximately 83,000 distinct CDR3 sequences. Material for sequencing was naive CXCR3- CD8+ T cells from blood. Specified subset: CD45RO-CCR7+CD27+CD95- naive CD8+ T cells lacking CXCR3 (TNR3-). Source of these receptors: a human donor in good health. Some clones in this sample may be carry-over from other donors' samples.

This chain connects TRBV4-3 to TRBJ2-3. In germline, CDR1 is LGHNA, CDR2 YSLEER. This CDR3 spans 17 amino acids. The CDR3 loop is CASSQDYVGTTSDTQYF.

The rearrangement joins TRBV3-1 to TRBJ2-7; the D call from TCRdb, TRBD1, cannot be confirmed without DNA. Germline CDR1 and CDR2: LGHDT and YNNKEL (reference sequence). This CDR3 has 14 amino acids. The CDR3 reads CASSQGTGRDEQYF.

This chain connects TRBV3-1 to TRBJ2-1. Looked up from germline, CDR1 is LGHDT and CDR2 is YNNKEL (reference sequence). The CDR3 extends over 15 amino acids. The CDR3 reads CASSQEFGVFNEQFF.

The rearrangement uses TRBV7-9 and TRBJ2-7. There are 14 residues in the CDR3. Germline values: CDR1 SEHNR, CDR2 FQNEAQ (reference sequence). The CDR3 loop is CASSPPRGSYEQYF.

The chain couples TRBV5-6 to TRBJ2-5; TCRdb proposes TRBD2, but this gene call is untestable without DNA. CDR1 and CDR2 from the germline V gene are SGHDT and YYEEEE. The CDR3 totals 14 residues. The CDR3 loop is CASSPTLAGRTQYF.

The gene calls are TRBV4-2 and TRBJ1-2; the D gene TCRdb calls, TRBD1, cannot be checked with no DNA. This CDR3 contains 15 residues. Germline V gene lookup returns CDR1 LGHNA and CDR2 YNFKEQ. The CDR3 region is CASSQEKGSGYGYTF.

The CDR3 loop reads CASSQEVAFSYEQYF. The genes are TRBV4-2 and TRBJ2-7. The germline V gene has CDR1 LGHNA and CDR2 YNFKEQ. This CDR3 is 15 amino acids long.

The chain combines TRBV5-1 with TRBJ2-1; the TRBD2 assignment by TCRdb is unverifiable without DNA. The CDR3 totals 16 residues. The germline gives CDR1 SGHRS, CDR2 YFSETQ. Here the CDR3 reads CASSLVGLAGPHEQFF.

The gene calls are TRBV11-2 and TRBJ2-1; the TCRdb D gene call, TRBD1, has no DNA to confirm it. Germline V gene data show CDR1 as SGHAT and CDR2 as FQNNGV. The CDR3 runs 14 residues. This CDR3 is CASREGTGVDEQFF.

The gene calls are TRBV4-2 and TRBJ2-4; TCRdb's D call of TRBD1 is untestable without DNA. CDR1 is LGHNA and CDR2 is YNFKEQ in the germline V gene. This CDR3 spans 16 amino acids. The CDR3 sequence is CASSPPRGVSKNIQYF.

The chain's CDR3 is CASGPRTSGDSYEQYF. The chain uses TRBV4-3 and TRBJ2-7; the D call from TCRdb, TRBD2, cannot be confirmed without DNA. The CDR3 runs 16 residues. The V gene's germline CDR1 is LGHNA and CDR2 YSLEER.

The chain recombines TRBV15 with TRBJ2-7. This CDR3 has 13 amino acids. Germline loops: CDR1 LNHNV, CDR2 YYDKDF (reference sequence). The CDR3 sequence: CATSRVESYEQYF.

This chain links TRBV28 with TRBJ2-5. Germline V gene data show CDR1 as MDHEN and CDR2 as SYDVKM. This CDR3 has 12 amino acids. CDR3 region: CASSLGLETQYF.

V usage is TRBV12-3 or TRBV12-4 and J usage is TRBJ2-2; the TRBD2 assignment by TCRdb is unverifiable without DNA. This CDR3 comprises 15 residues. The CDR3: CATNLQTANTGELFF.

The rearrangement links TRBV10-3 to TRBJ2-3; with no DNA, the TCRdb D assignment of TRBD1 cannot be verified. The CDR3 length is 13 residues. Germline CDR1 is ENHRY and CDR2 is SYGVKD. The CDR3 sequence: CAITPGGTDTQYF.

This CDR3 reads CASSLLVNAETQYF. V gene TRBV28 combines with J gene TRBJ2-5. Per germline, CDR1 MDHEN and CDR2 SYDVKM. The CDR3 extends over 14 amino acids.

This chain links TRBV5-1 with TRBJ1-1. From germline, CDR1 is SGHRS and CDR2 YFSETQ. The CDR3 sequence is 12 residues long. The CDR3 sequence: CASSWTGAEAFF. Using reference TRBV5-1 and TRBJ1-1 for the parts outside the CDR3, the full variable domain is KAGVTQTPRYLIKTRGQQVTLSCSPISGHRSVSWYQQTPGQGLQFLFEYFSETQRNKGNFPGRFSGRQFSNSRSEMNVSTLELGDSALYLCASSWTGAEAFFGQGTRLTVV.

The V and J genes are TRBV20-1 and TRBJ2-7. The CDR3 contains 13 residues. Germline V gives CDR1 DFQATT, CDR2 SNEGSKA (reference sequence). The CDR3: CSARLTRTYEQYF.

The chain's CDR3 is CASSLWTAAYGYTF. The V gene is TRBV7-8, the J gene TRBJ1-2. CDR3 length equals 14 residues. CDR1 is SGHVS and CDR2 is FQNEAQ in the germline V gene.

The gene calls are TRBV7-2 and TRBJ1-3; TCRdb reports TRBD1, a call that lacks DNA to check it against. The CDR3 consists of 13 residues. Germline lookup yields CDR1 SGHTA and CDR2 FQGNSA. The chain's CDR3 is CARRAGGGNTIYF.

The rearrangement uses TRBV29-1 and TRBJ2-2. The germline gives CDR1 SQVTM, CDR2 ANQGSEA. This CDR3 spans 13 amino acids. The CDR3 here is CSVVGFNTGELFF.

The rearrangement uses TRBV12-3 or TRBV12-4 and TRBJ1-2; the TCRdb D gene call, TRBD1, has no DNA to confirm it. The CDR3 totals 13 residues. CDR3 loop: CASSFGQDYGYTF.

The chain carries TRBV27 and TRBJ2-1; TCRdb designates TRBD2, a call that cannot be tested without DNA. This CDR3 is built from 14 residues. In germline, CDR1 is MNHEY, CDR2 SMNVEV (reference sequence). CDR3 protein: CASRVAGGLNEQFF.

The chain couples TRBV4-3 to TRBJ2-5. CDR1 is LGHNA and CDR2 is YSLEER in the germline V gene. This CDR3 contains 16 residues. The CDR3 protein is CASSQAVLETQETQYF.

The CDR3 reads CASQRLRDVGYYGYTF. The chain employs TRBV12-3 or TRBV12-4 and TRBJ1-2; lacking DNA, the TRBD1 call made by TCRdb goes unchecked. The CDR3 runs to 16 residues.

The chain couples TRBV7-3 to TRBJ1-2; the D gene TCRdb calls, TRBD1, cannot be checked with no DNA. Germline CDR1 and CDR2: SGHTA and FQGTGA. The CDR3 contains 15 residues. CDR3 region: CASSLTGPGDYGYTF.